This TCR beta chain stems from a study of shared clonotypes between healthy human individuals. Study-level background: Used for every donor were three CD4 naive, three CD4 memory, two CD8 naive and one CD8 memory plate.

This CDR3 is 16 amino acids long. Trimming stripped 2 bases from V and 6 bases from J, with 19 bases between. CDR1 SGHNT and CDR2 YENEEA come from the germline V gene. TCRdb keeps only in-frame clones here, not all; method: immunoSEQ multiplex PCR. In the table there are some 2,100,000 clones, around 95% of which are singletons. Sequenced sample: naive CD4+ T cells sorted from blood. Indicated subset: CD45RA+ positively selected. The receptor comes from a man aged 18 to 29 in good health. The chain joins TRBV11-3 to TRBJ1-1; D may be TRBD1 (6 bases). In nucleotides, the CDR3 is TGTGCCAGCAGCTTACCCGTCTGGGGACAATCGCCTGAAGCTTTCTTT. It translates to CASSLPVWGQSPEAFF.